The 29 T cell receptor beta chains listed next were all sequenced from one sample in a study of T cell repertoires in cytomegalovirus infection. TCRdb itself ran the reads through MiXCR, one entry per CDR3 protein. This table has fewer than 200,000 distinct CDR3 sequences, less than 25% appearing once. Their cognate antigens are unknown. Sequencing was performed on CD8+ T cells from cultured PBMCs, taken from culture after CMV antigen stimulation. These receptors were collected from a human donor in good health (CMV status not recorded). Some clones in this sample may be carry-over from other donors' samples.

The chain recombines TRBV11-2 with TRBJ1-5; unclear D gene. Trimming shortened V by 5 bases and J by 0 bases, and 11 bases separated the two germline ends. The germline CDR1 and CDR2 sequences are SGHAT and FQNNGV. There are 15 residues in the CDR3. CDR3 loop: CASSNDGYSNQPQHF. CDR3 nucleotide sequence: TGTGCCAGCAGCAACGACGGTTATAGCAATCAGCCCCAGCATTTT.

The rearrangement links TRBV7-2 to TRBJ1-5; D may be TRBD1 (5 bases). CDR3 length: 15 amino acids. Germline values: CDR1 SGHTA, CDR2 FQGNSA. Trimming left V 1 base short and J 9 bases short, with 16 bases between. CDR3 protein: CASSLGDGARWPQHF. The CDR3 bases are TGTGCCAGCAGCTTAGGGGACGGCGCAAGGTGGCCCCAGCATTTT.

The gene calls are TRBV27 and TRBJ2-2, with TRBD1 matching 8 bases. The CDR3 has 16 amino acids. J was trimmed by 0 bases and V by 2 bases; bases with no gene match: 2. Germline-derived CDR1 and CDR2 are MNHEY and SMNVEV (reference sequence). The CDR3 region is CASSLTTGANTGELFF. CDR3 sequence (DNA): TGTGCCAGCAGTTTAACGACAGGGGCGAACACCGGGGAGCTGTTTTTT.

This clonotype was observed many times. V and J are TRBV7-9 and TRBJ2-3; no clear D. Germline CDR1 and CDR2: SEHNR and FQNEAQ (reference sequence). The CDR3 extends over 12 amino acids. The V end lost 3 bases, the J end lost 2 bases, and 3 bases lay between the germline ends. The CDR3 region is CASSFFTDTQYF. In nucleotides, the CDR3 is TGTGCCAGCAGCTTTTTCACAGATACGCAGTATTTT. The full variable domain, its missing parts supplied by reference TRBV7-9 and TRBJ2-3, is DTGVSQNPRHKITKRGQNVTFRCDPISEHNRLYWYRQTLGQGPEFLTYFQNEAQLEKSRLLSDRFSAERPKGSFSTLEIQRTEQGDSAMYLCASSFFTDTQYFGPGTRLTVL.

In its sample, this clonotype was seen a few times. The chain is built from TRBV7-9 and TRBJ1-1; weak D call: TRBD1 (5 bases). There are 15 residues in the CDR3. The germline gives CDR1 SEHNR, CDR2 FQNEAQ (reference sequence). The ends were cut back, 4 bases at V and 3 bases at J, with 15 bases in the middle. CDR3 protein: CASSSPSAGHTEAFF. CDR3 nucleotide sequence: TGTGCCAGCAGCTCTCCGTCCGCGGGGCACACTGAAGCTTTCTTT.

This clonotype was picked up a small number of times. The CDR3 nucleotides are TGTGCCACCAGCAGAGCGGGGATCTCGGACTATGGCTACACCTTC. Translation gives CATSRAGISDYGYTF. The genes are TRBV15 and TRBJ1-2; no firm D call. Germline-derived CDR1 and CDR2 are LNHNV and YYDKDF (reference sequence). Between the trimmed V and J ends, which lost 1 base and 3 bases, there was a span of 12 bases. CDR3 length: 15 amino acids.

This chain links TRBV7-6 with TRBJ2-3; 7 nucleotides agree with TRBD2. From germline, CDR1 is SGHVS and CDR2 FNYEAQ. The junction had 13 bases not matched to a gene; V was cut back by 4 bases and J by 6 bases. CDR3 size: 16 residues. CDR3 protein: CASSSSSGRPQDTQYF. CDR3 DNA sequence: TGTGCCAGCAGCTCCTCTAGCGGTCGCCCGCAGGATACGCAGTATTTT.

In DNA form, the CDR3 reads TGTGCCAGCAGCGTAGAAAGAGGTACGCAGTATTTT. This gives the protein CASSVERGTQYF. The rearrangement uses TRBV9 and TRBJ2-3; D call uncertain. The CDR3 is 12 amino acids. The germline V and J ends were trimmed by 0 bases and 8 bases, with 7 bases remaining between them. Germline V CDR1 and CDR2: SGDLS, YYNGEE. Filled out from reference TRBV9 and TRBJ2-3, the complete variable domain reads DSGVTQTPKHLITATGQRVTLRCSPRSGDLSVYWYQQSLDQGLQFLIQYYNGEERAKGNILERFSAQQFPDLHSELNLSSLELGDSALYFCASSVERGTQYFGPGTRLTVL.

This clonotype was seen more than once but under ten times. This chain connects TRBV29-1 to TRBJ1-2; tentatively, D is TRBD1 (5 bases). CDR1 SQVTM and CDR2 ANQGSEA come from the germline V gene. The germline V and J ends were trimmed by 3 bases and 8 bases, with 16 bases remaining between them. The CDR3 runs 13 residues. DNA for the CDR3: TGCAGCGTTGACTTGGGGCGTAAGGGGGGCTACACCTTC. Residues: CSVDLGRKGGYTF.

As for this clonotype: The junction differs from germline at one of its ends, possibly a read error. The V and J genes are TRBV12-3 or TRBV12-4 and TRBJ2-1; 12 bases are shared with TRBD2. This CDR3 contains 14 residues. The CDR3 loop reads CASSLAGGVDEQFF. The CDR3 nucleotides are TGTGCCAGCAGTCTAGCGGGAGGGGTCGATGAGCAGTTCTTC.

The chain recombines TRBV7-9 with TRBJ2-6; D unresolved. This CDR3 has 14 amino acids. CDR1 and CDR2 from the germline V gene are SEHNR and FQNEAQ (reference sequence). V dropped 4 bases and J dropped 1 base, with 5 bases sitting between them. CDR3: CASSWMSGANVLTF. The CDR3 DNA reads TGTGCCAGCAGCTGGATGTCTGGGGCCAACGTCCTGACTTTC.

This clonotype has more than one count but fewer than ten. The CDR3 region is CASSFSRQPGSGNTIYF. The CDR3, as DNA: TGTGCCAGCAGCTTCTCCCGACAGCCCGGCTCTGGAAACACCATATATTTT. The J gene is TRBJ1-3, the V gene TRBV6-6; a weak D match, TRBD1 (5 bases). CDR3 length equals 17 residues. V lost 6 bases and J 0 bases, leaving 18 bases between the germline ends. From germline, CDR1 is MNHNY and CDR2 SVGAGI (reference sequence).

The chain combines TRBV15 with TRBJ2-7; 9 bases agree with TRBD1. Germline CDR1 and CDR2: LNHNV and YYDKDF (reference sequence). This CDR3 has 16 amino acids. The V segment lost 4 bases and the J segment 0 bases; nucleotides outside the gene matches: 7. CDR3 amino acids: CATSTSQGALSYEQYF. The CDR3 nucleotides read TGTGCCACCAGCACCTCACAGGGGGCACTCTCCTACGAGCAGTACTTC.

This clonotype occurred a few times. The gene calls are TRBV7-9 and TRBJ1-4; 10 bases map to TRBD1. Germline V CDR1 and CDR2: SEHNR, FQNEAQ (reference sequence). CDR3 length equals 18 residues. Trimming removed 2 bases from V and 8 bases from J; junction bases left unmatched: 14. CDR3 DNA sequence: TGTGCCAGCAGCTTACCAGACAGGGGGCGACAGGAATTAGAAAAACTGTTTTTT. The encoded protein is CASSLPDRGRQELEKLFF. The full variable domain, in which reference TRBV7-9 and TRBJ1-4 provide the parts outside the CDR3, is DTGVSQNPRHKITKRGQNVTFRCDPISEHNRLYWYRQTLGQGPEFLTYFQNEAQLEKSRLLSDRFSAERPKGSFSTLEIQRTEQGDSAMYLCASSLPDRGRQELEKLFFGSGTQLSVL.

The V call is TRBV10-3, the J call TRBJ2-1, with D tentatively TRBD1 (5 bases). Germline V gene data show CDR1 as ENHRY and CDR2 as SYGVKD. CDR3 length equals 17 residues. V shed 4 bases and J shed 0 bases, with 16 bases lying between them. CDR3 in DNA: TGTGCCATCAGTGGGGGTAATGACAGAAACTCCTACAATGAGCAGTTCTTC. Translation: CAISGGNDRNSYNEQFF.

V gene TRBV7-2 combines with J gene TRBJ2-5; 10 bases fit TRBD2. The ends lost 5 bases at V and 1 base at J; junction bases unmatched: 7. The CDR3 extends over 16 amino acids. CDR1 is SGHTA, CDR2 FQGNSA, per germline. The CDR3 sequence: CASSALLAGPQETQYF. The CDR3 coding sequence is TGTGCCAGCAGCGCCTTACTAGCGGGGCCCCAAGAGACCCAGTACTTC.

The table lists this clonotype with a few counts. The chain has TRBV9 and TRBJ2-2; D might be TRBD1 (6 bases). The CDR3 totals 13 residues. Germline loops: CDR1 SGDLS, CDR2 YYNGEE. V lost 2 bases, J lost 7 bases, and 9 bases lay in between. CDR3 region: CASSVQGHGELFF. In nucleotides, the CDR3 is TGTGCCAGCAGCGTCCAGGGGCACGGGGAGCTGTTTTTT.

The sample holds many counts of this clonotype. The chain joins TRBV20-1 to TRBJ1-6, with D hard to call. Germline lookup yields CDR1 DFQATT and CDR2 SNEGSKA (reference sequence). This CDR3 region has 13 residues. Deletions cut 0 bases from V and 6 bases from J, with 6 bases between. CDR3 DNA sequence: TGCAGTGCTAGAGATCGGAGTAATTCACCCCTCCACTTT. Translating it yields CSARDRSNSPLHF.

V and J are TRBV5-6 and TRBJ1-5; the D gene is possibly TRBD1 (5 bases). V shed 4 bases and J shed 6 bases, with 11 bases lying between them. Germline V CDR1 and CDR2: SGHDT, YYEEEE. The CDR3 has 13 residues. The CDR3 DNA reads TGTGCCAGCAGCCCAGGGAACGCTCAGCCCCAGCATTTT. This gives the protein CASSPGNAQPQHF.

This clonotype was recorded a few times. The chain combines TRBV6-2 or TRBV6-3 with TRBJ2-7; 12 nucleotides match TRBD1. The length of the CDR3 is 17 residues. Germline-derived CDR1 and CDR2 are MNHEY and SVGEGT. The J segment lost 5 bases and the V segment lost 0 bases, leaving 8 bases of the junction unmatched. CDR3 DNA sequence: TGTGCCAGCAGTTACTCGATCGGGACAGGGGGCATGCACGAGCAGTACTTC. Its translation is CASSYSIGTGGMHEQYF.

The chain uses TRBV7-9 and TRBJ2-7; 12 positions agree with TRBD1. V was clipped by 5 bases and J by 6 bases; unmatched bases: 5. The V gene's germline CDR1 is SEHNR and CDR2 FQNEAQ (reference sequence). The CDR3 is 14 amino acids. CDR3 amino acids: CASSSRDRGLEQYF. The CDR3 region has the DNA TGTGCCAGCAGCAGCCGGGACAGGGGGCTCGAGCAGTACTTC. Supplemented by reference TRBV7-9 and TRBJ2-7, the full variable domain reads DTGVSQNPRHKITKRGQNVTFRCDPISEHNRLYWYRQTLGQGPEFLTYFQNEAQLEKSRLLSDRFSAERPKGSFSTLEIQRTEQGDSAMYLCASSSRDRGLEQYFGPGTRLTVT.

V gene TRBV7-2 combines with J gene TRBJ2-7; the match to TRBD1 covers 9 bases. The J segment lost 2 bases and the V segment lost 5 bases, leaving 10 bases of the junction unmatched. This CDR3 has 16 residues. Germline lookup yields CDR1 SGHTA and CDR2 FQGNSA. The CDR3 spells CASSPRGTGITYEQYF. CDR3 nucleotide sequence: TGTGCCAGCAGCCCACGGGGGACAGGGATAACCTACGAGCAGTACTTC.

The rearrangement uses TRBV28 and TRBJ1-2, with 11 nucleotides matching TRBD1. V was clipped by 4 bases and J by 3 bases; unmatched bases: 13. The germline CDR1 and CDR2 sequences are MDHEN and SYDVKM. The CDR3 contains 18 residues. CDR3 DNA: TGTGCCAGCAGTTCCACCGGGACAGGGGGTTATAATCACTATGGCTACACCTTC. It encodes CASSSTGTGGYNHYGYTF.

The sample holds a few counts of this clonotype. The V gene is TRBV6-2 or TRBV6-3, the J gene TRBJ2-5, with a weak D call TRBD1 (6 bases). The germline V gene encodes CDR1 MNHEY and CDR2 SVGEGT. The CDR3 is 16 residues long. V was pared by 1 base and J by 6 bases, with 18 bases between. The CDR3 bases are TGTGCCAGCAGTTACTATGAAGGACAGCTCGGAAAGACCCAGTACTTC. Encoded protein: CASSYYEGQLGKTQYF.

In this sample, this clonotype turned up a few times. One end of the junction varies from germline; a read error may be responsible. The V gene is TRBV4-1, the J gene TRBJ1-1; 9 nucleotides agree with TRBD1. The CDR3 contains 15 residues. Germline CDR1 and CDR2: MGHRA and YSYEKL. The CDR3 DNA reads as TGTGCCAGCAGCCCAAAACAGGGGGCGGTTGCTGAAGCTTTCTTT. It codes for CASSPKQGAVAEAFF.

In its sample, this clonotype was seen a few times. CDR3 amino acids: CASSYLESNEKLFF. The CDR3 bases are TGTGCCAGCAGTTACCTGGAATCGAATGAAAAACTGTTTTTT. The V gene is TRBV6-2 or TRBV6-3, the J gene TRBJ1-4; no clear D gene. The CDR3 has 14 residues. Germline loops: CDR1 MNHEY, CDR2 SVGEGT. Trimming removed 2 bases at V and 5 bases at J, with 9 bases between.

This clonotype appeared once. V gene TRBV28 combines with J gene TRBJ1-6; 8 positions match TRBD1. The germline CDR1 and CDR2 sequences are MDHEN and SYDVKM. This CDR3 region has 19 residues. V trimming: 6 bases; J trimming: 2 bases; junction bases outside the gene matches: 15. The CDR3 reads CASSPFRTGLSTYNSPLHF. For the CDR3, the DNA is TGTGCCAGCAGCCCTTTTCGGACAGGGCTTAGCACCTATAATTCACCCCTCCACTTT.

This chain joins TRBV29-1 and TRBJ2-2, with D perhaps matching TRBD2 (5 bases). The V end lost 7 bases, the J end lost 1 base, and 19 bases lay between the germline ends. Germline V gene data show CDR1 as SQVTM and CDR2 as ANQGSEA. The length of the CDR3 is 16 residues. The CDR3 sequence is CSASPAENMNTGELFF. CDR3 nucleotides: TGCAGCGCCTCACCAGCGGAGAATATGAACACCGGGGAGCTGTTTTTT.

This clonotype was counted between two and nine times. The rearrangement joins TRBV7-9 to TRBJ1-4; the match to TRBD1 covers 10 bases. CDR1 and CDR2 (germline): SEHNR, FQNEAQ (reference sequence). The CDR3 consists of 14 residues. Losses at the gene ends were 5 bases for V and 5 bases for J; bases not matched to a gene: 2. The CDR3 loop reads CASSATGGNEKLFF. The CDR3 DNA is TGTGCCAGCAGCGCGACAGGGGGCAATGAAAAACTGTTTTTT.